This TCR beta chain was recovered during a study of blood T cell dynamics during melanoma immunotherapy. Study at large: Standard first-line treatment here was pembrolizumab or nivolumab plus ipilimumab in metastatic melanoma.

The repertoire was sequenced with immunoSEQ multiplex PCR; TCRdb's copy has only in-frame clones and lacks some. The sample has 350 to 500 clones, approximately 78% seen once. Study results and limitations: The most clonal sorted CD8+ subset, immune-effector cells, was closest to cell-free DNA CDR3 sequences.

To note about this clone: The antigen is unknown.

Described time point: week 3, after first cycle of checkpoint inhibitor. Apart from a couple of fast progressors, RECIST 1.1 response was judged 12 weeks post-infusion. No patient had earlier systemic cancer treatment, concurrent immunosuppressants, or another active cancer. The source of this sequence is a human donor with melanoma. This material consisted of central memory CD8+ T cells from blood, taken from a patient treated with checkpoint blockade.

CDR3 amino acids: CASSYGTDSYEQYF. The DNA for the CDR3 is TGTGCCAGCAGCTATGGGACGGACTCCTACGAGCAGTACTTC. V and J are TRBV6-6 and TRBJ2-7; D may match TRBD1 or TRBD2 (5 bases each). Trimming pared 6 bases from V and 0 bases from J, leaving 12 bases between. Germline V gene lookup returns CDR1 MNHNY and CDR2 SVGAGI (reference sequence). The CDR3 has 14 amino acids.